These T cell receptor beta chains were read from a single sample in a study of cytomegalovirus exposure and HLA in healthy donors. Measured with immunoSEQ multiplex PCR; TCRdb has only the in-frame clones, and not every one. The table records under 170,000 clones, roughly 83% of them present only once. Sequences were obtained from PBMCs. The receptors here all came from a human donor in good health. CDR3s include the opening cysteine and the closing phenylalanine or tryptophan. A D gene is named only where the DNA matches it firmly. A clone size is listed for some rows: how often the clone was seen (once, few, many), or a class if it is expanded.

J gene,V gene,D gene,clone size,CDR3 DNA,CDR3 protein
TRBJ1-1,TRBV6-5,-,-,TGTGCCAGCAGGATGACAGGAAAGACTGAAGCTTTCTTT,CASRMTGKTEAFF
TRBJ2-7,TRBV27,-,-,TGTGCCAGCAGTCCAAGACATCGATCCTACGAGCAGTACTTC,CASSPRHRSYEQYF
TRBJ2-2,TRBV6-1,-,-,TGTGCCAGCAGTGAAGAGGCAGGGTTGGCCGGGGAGCTGTTTTTT,CASSEEAGLAGELFF
TRBJ1-5,TRBV9,TRBD1,-,TGTGCCAGCAGCCCCTCGGGACAGAACAATCAGCCCCAGCATTTT,CASSPSGQNNQPQHF
TRBJ2-5,TRBV7-9,-,-,TGTTCCAGCAGCTCAAGTCTTCGGGAGACCCAGTACTTC,CSSSSSLRETQYF
TRBJ1-1,TRBV5-5,-,-,TGTGCCAGCAGCTTGTCATCGCCCCGCGTCAGGGCGAACACTGAAGCTTTCTTT,CASSLSSPRVRANTEAFF
TRBJ1-3,TRBV6-6,TRBD1,-,TGTGCCAGCAGACCGACAGGGAACTCTGGAAACACCATATATTTT,CASRPTGNSGNTIYF
TRBJ1-5,TRBV6-1,-,-,TGTGCCAGCAGTGAATCATTGGCCAATCAGCCCCAGCATTTT,CASSESLANQPQHF
TRBJ2-3,TRBV7-3,TRBD2,once,TGTGCCAGCAGCTTAAGGACTAGCGACCCAACAGATACGCAGTATTTT,CASSLRTSDPTDTQYF
TRBJ1-2,TRBV15,TRBD1,once,TGTGCCACCAGCAGACACGGACAGGGAGGGGTCAGGAGCTATGGCTACACCTTC,CATSRHGQGGVRSYGYTF
TRBJ1-4,TRBV20-1,-,-,TGCAGTGCCGCCAGTGATGAAAAACTGTTTTTT,CSAASDEKLFF
TRBJ1-3,TRBV28,TRBD1,-,TGTGCCAGCAGCCCGAGACAGGGGATTCCGTCGGGAAACACCATATATTTT,CASSPRQGIPSGNTIYF
TRBJ1-6,TRBV19,-,-,TGTGCCAGTAGTATAGTGGGGGGTAGTTCACCCCTCCACTTT,CASSIVGGSSPLHF
TRBJ2-1,TRBV2,TRBD2,-,TGTGCCAGCAGGGTTAGCGGGGGGGCGGTTCACAATGAGCAGTTCTTC,CASRVSGGAVHNEQFF
TRBJ2-1,TRBV10-2,TRBD1,-,TGCGCCAGCAGTAGACAGGGCTATGAGCAGTTCTTC,CASSRQGYEQFF
TRBJ1-2,TRBV4-2,TRBD1,few,TGTGCCAGCAGCCAAGAACAACAGGGGGTCTATGGCTACACCTTC,CASSQEQQGVYGYTF
TRBJ2-7,TRBV6-5,TRBD2,-,TGTGCCAGCAGTTACTCGGTGCGGGAGGCCCACTACGAGCAGTACTTC,CASSYSVREAHYEQYF
TRBJ2-6,TRBV5-6,-,-,TGTGCCAGCAGGGTGGACAGTGGAAGATTCTCTGGGGCCAACGTCCTGACTTTC,CASRVDSGRFSGANVLTF
TRBJ1-6,TRBV7-2,TRBD1,-,TGTGCCAGCAGCTTAGAAGGGGGCAATTCACCCCTCCACTTT,CASSLEGGNSPLHF
TRBJ1-1,TRBV2,-,once,TGTGCCAGCAGGGACAGTCAAAAAGCTGAAGCTTTCTTT,CASRDSQKAEAFF
TRBJ1-5,TRBV2,TRBD1,-,TGTGCCAGCAGTGGAAGGGACAGGGGGGCTTTTAGCAATCAGCCCCAGCATTTT,CASSGRDRGAFSNQPQHF
TRBJ2-3,TRBV7-7,TRBD1,-,TGTGCCAGCAGCCCCGGGACAGCGAGCACAGATACGCAGTATTTT,CASSPGTASTDTQYF
TRBJ1-1,TRBV6-5,-,once,TGTGCCAGCCACAGGGTAGGGCAGAAGGGTACTGAAGCTTTCTTT,CASHRVGQKGTEAFF
TRBJ1-1,TRBV5-1,-,-,TGCGCCAGCACCAGCCAACCGGGACACCGAAACACTGAAGCTTTCTTT,CASTSQPGHRNTEAFF
TRBJ2-7,TRBV19,TRBD1,-,TGTGCCAGTAGCTTCCGGGACAGTCGGAACGAGCAGTACTTC,CASSFRDSRNEQYF
TRBJ1-5,TRBV15,TRBD1,-,TGTGCCACCAGCAGAGGGATACAGGGACAGCGGCAGCCCCAGCATTTT,CATSRGIQGQRQPQHF
TRBJ1-4,TRBV2,TRBD1,few,TGTGCCAGCAGTGAGGGACAGGGGATTGAAAAACTGTTTTTT,CASSEGQGIEKLFF
TRBJ2-2,TRBV7-9,TRBD2,-,TGTGCCAGCAGCGGCACTAGCGGGAGAAGGCCCGGGGAGCTGTTTTTT,CASSGTSGRRPGELFF
TRBJ2-3,TRBV7-2,TRBD2,-,TGTGCCAGCAGCTTAGGGCAGCGGGAGACGGATACGCAGTATTTT,CASSLGQRETDTQYF
TRBJ2-7,TRBV5-4,-,-,TGTGCCAGCAGCTTGGCCAGGGAAGACGAGCAGTACTTC,CASSLAREDEQYF
TRBJ1-2,TRBV6-6,-,-,TGTGCCAGCAGTTACTCTGACGACAGACGGGATGGCTACACCTTC,CASSYSDDRRDGYTF
TRBJ1-2,TRBV6-1,-,-,TGTGCCAGCAGTGAAGCGAGGGAGGGTTTTATCGTCTTC,CASSEAREGFIVF
TRBJ2-1,TRBV5-1,TRBD2,-,TGCGCCAGCAGCTCTAAGGGGATAGCGGGAGATCGGCCCTACAATGAGCAGTTCTTC,CASSSKGIAGDRPYNEQFF
TRBJ2-2,TRBV4-3,TRBD2,-,TGCGCCAGCAGAGATGGACTAGCGGGAGTCACCGGGGAGCTGTTTTTT,CASRDGLAGVTGELFF
TRBJ1-6,TRBV27,-,-,TGTGCCAGCAGTTACTTAACAGGGCCGTATAATTCACCCCTCCACTTT,CASSYLTGPYNSPLHF
TRBJ2-2,TRBV13,-,-,TGTGCCAGCAGCCCACCAGACAGAACCGGGGAGCTGTTTTTT,CASSPPDRTGELFF
TRBJ2-3,TRBV28,TRBD2,few,TGTGCCAGCGCGTCTAGCGGGAGCCCAGATACGCAGTATTTT,CASASSGSPDTQYF
TRBJ1-1,TRBV27,-,-,TGTGCCAGCAGGCAGCCAGGGGCTGGGAGCACTGAAGCTTTCTTT,CASRQPGAGSTEAFF
TRBJ2-1,TRBV7-9,-,-,TGTGCCAGCAGCTATGAGGGAACCTTCTACAATGAGCAGTTCTTC,CASSYEGTFYNEQFF
TRBJ2-1,TRBV11-2,-,-,TGTGCCAGCAGCTTAGAATTAGTCCCCACCCATACTAGCTCCTACAATGAGCAGTTCTTC,CASSLELVPTHTSSYNEQFF
TRBJ2-1,TRBV4-1,TRBD2,-,TGCGCCAGCAGCCGCACCGGGACTAGCGGGGTCTACAATGAGCAGTTCTTC,CASSRTGTSGVYNEQFF
TRBJ1-1,TRBV6-5,TRBD1,-,TGTGCCAGCAGCCGCCGGGACAGGAACACTGAAGCTTTCTTT,CASSRRDRNTEAFF
TRBJ1-1,TRBV28,-,-,TGTGCCAGCAGTTCGGGGGGGAGTGGGAACACTGAAGCTTTCTTT,CASSSGGSGNTEAFF
TRBJ1-2,TRBV19,-,-,TGTGCCAGTAGTATAGGAGGGAAACCACACCTCGGCTACACCTTC,CASSIGGKPHLGYTF
TRBJ1-6,TRBV6-6,-,-,TGTGCCAGCAGTACTTATTCAGGCTCCCGGAGGTCACCCCTCCACTTT,CASSTYSGSRRSPLHF
TRBJ1-4,TRBV4-3,TRBD1,-,TGCGCCAGCAGCCACGGCGGGGGCCCTGTGGGGACAGGGGGGATTAATGAAAAACTGTTTTTT,CASSHGGGPVGTGGINEKLFF
TRBJ2-1,TRBV19,TRBD2,-,TGTGCCAGTAGTATAGTAAGACTAGCGGACTACAATGAGCAGTTCTTC,CASSIVRLADYNEQFF
TRBJ1-1,TRBV4-1,-,-,TGCGCCAGCAGCCAAACACGGAACACTGAAGCTTTCTTT,CASSQTRNTEAFF
TRBJ1-4,TRBV25-1,-,-,TGTGCCAGCAGTGAATTTGCGGCTTCTAATGAAAAACTGTTTTTT,CASSEFAASNEKLFF
TRBJ1-4,TRBV6-6,-,-,TGTGCCAGCAGTTATCGGGGGAATGAAAAACTGTTTTTT,CASSYRGNEKLFF
TRBJ2-7,TRBV11-2,-,-,TGTGCCAGCAGCTTAGCCGATAGCGGCTACGAGCAGTACTTC,CASSLADSGYEQYF
TRBJ2-7,TRBV5-1,-,-,TGCGCCAGCAGCTTGGGAACAGGTTGGGAGCAGTACTTC,CASSLGTGWEQYF
TRBJ2-5,TRBV10-2,TRBD1,-,TGCGCCAGTCATGATTGGACAGGTCCCGGAGGGACCCAGTACTTC,CASHDWTGPGGTQYF
TRBJ1-2,TRBV4-2,-,-,TGTGCCAGCAGCCAAGTCCCTGGAGGCAGTAAGCGCTATGGCTACACCTTC,CASSQVPGGSKRYGYTF
TRBJ1-2,TRBV19,-,once,TGTGCCAGTAGTTCACCAGGGGACTATGGCTACACCTTC,CASSSPGDYGYTF
TRBJ2-7,TRBV18,-,-,TGTGCCAGCTCACCCCGGACATTGGGCTCCTACGAGCAGTACTTC,CASSPRTLGSYEQYF
TRBJ1-4,TRBV7-2,TRBD1,-,TGTGCCAGCAGCTCCCTTTTGGGACAGTTTAATGAAAAACTGTTTTTT,CASSSLLGQFNEKLFF
TRBJ2-1,TRBV4-2,TRBD1,-,TGTGCCAGCAGCCAAGCGGGACAGGGTCCCTACAATGAGCAGTTCTTC,CASSQAGQGPYNEQFF
TRBJ1-1,TRBV19,-,-,TGTGCCAGTAGTATAGGGGAGATCATGGTCACTGAAGCTTTCTTT,CASSIGEIMVTEAFF
TRBJ2-5,TRBV6-6,TRBD1,-,TGTGCCGGGGGGACAGGGAGATGGGAGACCCAGTACTTC,CAGGTGRWETQYF